These 3 T cell receptor beta chains came from one sample sequenced in a study of CD8 T cells in Susac syndrome. cDNA came from around 0.5 to 1 ug RNA primed by random hexamers. One entry per CDR3 protein, called by TCRdb with MiXCR from the immunoSEQ multiplex PCR reads. The table records about 190,000 distinct CDR3 sequences, about 93% of them present only once. The sample was CD4+ T cells from PBMCs. The receptors stem from a human donor in good health.

The CDR3 loop is CASRRRAGTENSNTEAFF. For the CDR3, the DNA is TGCGCCAGCAGGCGTCGAGCCGGGACAGAGAACTCGAACACTGAAGCTTTCTTT. This sequence joins TRBV5-1 and TRBJ1-1, with 7 nucleotides matching TRBD1. Per the germline V gene, CDR1 is SGHRS and CDR2 is YFSETQ. The CDR3 covers 18 residues. J gave up 1 base and V 5 bases, and 17 bases lay outside the gene matches.

This rearrangement joins TRBV28 to TRBJ1-2; 7 nucleotides align to TRBD1. This CDR3 region has 15 residues. Germline V gene data show CDR1 as MDHEN and CDR2 as SYDVKM. With 4 bases clipped from V and 0 bases from J, the junction kept 5 bases outside the gene matches. The CDR3 coding sequence is TGTGCCAGCAGTTCCGGGACAGTCGCTAACTATGGCTACACCTTC. This encodes CASSSGTVANYGYTF.

This chain connects TRBV3-1 to TRBJ1-2; TRBD1 aligns across 12 bases. V lost 4 bases and J lost 8; bases outside the gene matches: 5. The CDR3 totals 14 residues. The germline CDR1 and CDR2 sequences are LGHDT and YNNKEL (reference sequence). CDR3 in amino acids: CASSLIGTGGGYTF. CDR3 coding DNA: TGTGCCAGCAGCCTCATAGGGACAGGGGGCGGCTACACCTTC.